Listed below are T cell receptor beta chains from one sample, sequenced in a study of cytomegalovirus exposure and HLA in healthy donors. Here immunoSEQ multiplex PCR was the method, and the copy in TCRdb shows in-frame clones only, minus some. The table records 200,000 to 250,000 clones, around 83% of them present only once. What was sequenced was PBMCs. These receptors came from a woman in her forties or fifties in good health and CMV-seropositive. Both conserved end residues are part of each CDR3. The order of the fields is V gene, clone size, J gene, CDR3 length, D gene, CDR3 protein, CDR3 DNA. A D gene is named only where the DNA matches it firmly. Only some rows state a clone size, as once, few, many or a class for expanded clones.

TRBV6-1,-,TRBJ1-1,15,TRBD1,CASSEVVGQGLEAFF,TGTGCCAGCAGTGAAGTAGTTGGACAGGGGCTAGAAGCTTTCTTT
TRBV27,-,TRBJ2-3,15,TRBD1,CASSLRTGGADTQYF,TGTGCCAGCAGTTTGAGGACAGGGGGCGCAGATACGCAGTATTTT
TRBV27,-,TRBJ2-7,12,-,CASSPTGYEQYF,TGTGCCAGCAGTCCCACAGGGTACGAGCAGTACTTC
TRBV6-1,once,TRBJ2-7,13,TRBD1,CASSEVRGREQYF,TGTGCCAGCAGTGAAGTCAGGGGGCGAGAGCAGTACTTC
TRBV6-1,-,TRBJ2-7,15,TRBD2,CASSVGGAGPYEQYF,TGTGCCAGCAGCGTGGGAGGGGCAGGGCCCTACGAGCAGTACTTC
TRBV5-1,few,TRBJ1-1,14,TRBD1,CASSLGQAYTEAFF,TGCGCCAGCAGCCTAGGACAGGCTTACACTGAAGCTTTCTTT
TRBV15,-,TRBJ2-3,19,TRBD2,CATSRDLQPSGVGTDTQYF,TGTGCCACCAGCAGAGATCTCCAGCCTAGCGGGGTGGGAACAGATACGCAGTATTTT
TRBV25-1,-,TRBJ1-3,17,-,CASSDRLLLGSGNTIYF,TGTGCCAGCAGTGACCGGCTACTACTTGGCTCTGGAAACACCATATATTTT
TRBV5-4,-,TRBJ1-6,14,-,CASSLQGMNSPLHF,TGTGCCAGCAGCTTGCAGGGGATGAATTCACCCCTCCACTTT
TRBV5-1,-,TRBJ2-3,17,TRBD2,CASSLGAPGGLTDTQYF,TGCGCCAGCAGCTTGGGAGCTCCGGGGGGGCTGACAGATACGCAGTATTTT
TRBV29-1,-,TRBJ2-1,13,-,CSVDVSSYNEQFF,TGCAGCGTTGACGTTAGCTCCTACAATGAGCAGTTCTTC
TRBV5-5,-,TRBJ2-7,16,TRBD2,CASSHRLAASSYEQYF,TGTGCCAGCAGCCATAGACTAGCGGCCAGCTCCTACGAGCAGTACTTC
TRBV18,-,TRBJ1-6,14,TRBD1,CASSPDRGNSPLHF,TGTGCCAGCTCACCTGACAGGGGGAATTCACCCCTCCACTTT
TRBV5-1,-,TRBJ2-1,15,TRBD2,CASSLLAGPGHEQFF,TGCGCCAGCAGCCTACTAGCGGGGCCAGGCCATGAGCAGTTCTTC
TRBV5-1,-,TRBJ1-2,16,-,CASSLAGGLANYGYTF,TGCGCCAGCAGCTTGGCCGGCGGTCTAGCTAACTATGGCTACACCTTC
TRBV13,-,TRBJ1-4,19,-,CASSQKHENTVRRNEKLFF,TGTGCCAGCAGCCAGAAACACGAGAATACAGTAAGGCGAAATGAAAAACTGTTTTTT
TRBV5-1,-,TRBJ2-1,15,TRBD1,CASSLEGQGPNEQFF,TGCGCCAGCAGCTTGGAGGGACAGGGCCCCAATGAGCAGTTCTTC
TRBV6-5,-,TRBJ1-6,15,-,CASSYGQTYNSPLHF,TGTGCCAGCAGTTACGGACAGACCTATAATTCACCCCTCCACTTT
TRBV6-4,-,TRBJ2-1,15,TRBD2,CASSDQAGEYNEQFF,TGTGCCAGCAGTGACCAAGCGGGGGAGTACAATGAGCAGTTCTTC
TRBV30,-,TRBJ2-6,14,-,CAVTQGSGANVLTF,TGTGCCGTCACCCAGGGCTCTGGGGCCAACGTCCTGACTTTC
TRBV2,-,TRBJ2-7,17,-,CASRGLRSFEGSYEQYF,TGTGCCAGCAGAGGACTTCGGTCTTTCGAAGGATCCTACGAGCAGTACTTC
TRBV18,-,TRBJ1-6,14,-,CASSPDSDNSPLHF,TGTGCCAGCTCACCAGATTCAGATAATTCACCCCTCCACTTT
TRBV9,-,TRBJ2-2,14,-,CASSVGGNTGELFF,TGTGCCAGCAGCGTAGGAGGGAACACCGGGGAGCTGTTTTTT
TRBV9,-,TRBJ2-2,16,-,CASRRGETGSPGELFF,TGTGCCAGCAGGCGTGGGGAGACGGGAAGCCCCGGGGAGCTGTTTTTT
TRBV2,few,TRBJ2-6,15,-,CASSAGVSGANVLTF,TGTGCCAGCAGTGCGGGAGTCTCTGGGGCCAACGTCCTGACTTTC
TRBV28,-,TRBJ1-2,13,-,CASSGTAGYGYTF,TGTGCCAGCAGCGGGACGGCGGGGTATGGCTACACCTTC
TRBV11-3,-,TRBJ2-3,14,-,CASSLETGTDTQYF,TGTGCCAGCAGCTTAGAAACAGGGACAGATACGCAGTATTTT
TRBV7-9,-,TRBJ1-1,14,TRBD1,CASSSQGGNTEAFF,TGTGCCAGCAGCTCACAGGGGGGGAACACTGAAGCTTTCTTT
TRBV6-6,-,TRBJ2-3,15,-,CASSYPDSTEDTQYF,TGTGCCAGCAGCTACCCTGATAGCACGGAGGATACGCAGTATTTT
TRBV5-1,-,TRBJ1-4,14,-,CASSMQGGSEKLFF,TGCGCCAGCAGCATGCAAGGAGGATCTGAAAAACTGTTTTTT
TRBV5-1,-,TRBJ1-3,15,-,CASSSGHTSGNTIYF,TGCGCCAGCAGCTCGGGACATACATCTGGAAACACCATATATTTT
TRBV11-2,-,TRBJ2-1,19,TRBD2,CASSYQRGLAGGRYNEQFF,TGTGCCAGCAGCTACCAACGGGGACTAGCGGGGGGCCGGTACAATGAGCAGTTCTTC
TRBV11-1,-,TRBJ2-1,15,-,CASSLGGRENNEQFF,TGTGCCAGCAGTCTAGGAGGCCGGGAGAACAATGAGCAGTTCTTC
TRBV28,-,TRBJ1-1,13,TRBD1,CASSYRGTTEAFF,TGTGCCAGCAGTTACAGGGGCACCACTGAAGCTTTCTTT
TRBV7-7,-,TRBJ2-1,13,-,CASSPGGFNEQFF,TGTGCCAGCAGCCCCGGGGGTTTCAATGAGCAGTTCTTC
TRBV9,-,TRBJ2-5,14,TRBD1,CASSVNRGSETQYF,TGTGCCAGCAGCGTTAACAGGGGGTCAGAGACCCAGTACTTC
TRBV6-5,-,TRBJ2-6,16,-,CASSYSRSTGANVLTF,TGTGCCAGCAGTTACTCGAGATCGACTGGGGCCAACGTCCTGACTTTC
TRBV5-1,-,TRBJ1-1,15,-,CASRKAGGLNTEAFF,TGCGCCAGCAGGAAAGCCGGGGGTTTGAACACTGAAGCTTTCTTT
TRBV7-8,-,TRBJ2-5,14,-,CASSFGQTRETQYF,TGTGCCAGCAGCTTTGGACAGACGAGGGAGACCCAGTACTTC
TRBV5-1,-,TRBJ1-1,14,-,CASTIQATDTEAFF,TGCGCCAGCACCATACAGGCGACGGACACTGAAGCTTTCTTT
TRBV19,once,TRBJ1-1,14,TRBD1,CASSRQGRGTEAFF,TGTGCCAGTAGTAGACAGGGGCGAGGGACTGAAGCTTTCTTT
TRBV28,-,TRBJ1-5,15,-,CASRRGISSNQPQHF,TGTGCCAGCAGACGGGGAATTAGTAGCAATCAGCCCCAGCATTTT
TRBV9,-,TRBJ1-4,14,TRBD1,CASSVGQGYEKLFF,TGTGCCAGCAGCGTGGGACAGGGATACGAAAAACTGTTTTTT
TRBV4-2,-,TRBJ2-3,14,TRBD2,CASSPGLATDTQYF,TGTGCCAGCAGCCCCGGACTAGCGACTGATACGCAGTATTTT